A selection of T cell receptor beta chains follows, all from one sample in a study of sequential checkpoint blockade in melanoma. Measured with immunoSEQ multiplex PCR; TCRdb has only the in-frame clones, and not every one. The sample yields tens of thousands of clones, roughly 32% seen once. The sequencing here drew on tumor tissue (inferred from file names), taken from a patient given nivolumab and ipilimumab in sequence. The receptor set was obtained from a human donor with melanoma. CDR3s include the opening cysteine and the closing phenylalanine or tryptophan. D genes are given only for firm matches. Only part of the rows carry a size: once, few, many, or a class if the clone is expanded.

DNA: TGTGCCAGCAGCTCCGGCTTACGGGAAGCTAACTATGGCTACACCTTC; CDR3: CASSSGLREANYGYTF; D: .; J: TRBJ1-2; V: TRBV7-2; size: many
DNA: TGTGCCAGCAGCTCTGGACAAATGACGAACACTGAAGCTTTCTTT; CDR3: CASSSGQMTNTEAFF; D: .; J: TRBJ1-1; V: TRBV9; size: medium-sized
DNA: TGTGCCAGCAGCTTGGGTTTTAGCGGGGGGGCTGCAGATACGCAGTATTTT; CDR3: CASSLGFSGGAADTQYF; D: TRBD2; J: TRBJ2-3; V: TRBV11-3; size: few
DNA: TGCGCCAGCAGCACCGGACAGGGATGGATTGCAGAGACCCAGTACTTC; CDR3: CASSTGQGWIAETQYF; D: TRBD1; J: TRBJ2-5; V: TRBV5-1; size: .
DNA: TGTGCCAGCAGCCGACAGGGGCCAACCCTTCTCTCTGGAAACACCATATATTTT; CDR3: CASSRQGPTLLSGNTIYF; D: TRBD1; J: TRBJ1-3; V: TRBV9; size: few
DNA: TGTGCCATCCGAGGGCAGGGATCCACCGGGGAGCTGTTTTTT; CDR3: CAIRGQGSTGELFF; D: .; J: TRBJ2-2; V: TRBV28; size: .
DNA: TGTGCCAGCAGCCAGTCCACGTGGCCCAAAAACATTCAGTACTTC; CDR3: CASSQSTWPKNIQYF; D: .; J: TRBJ2-4; V: TRBV14; size: .
DNA: TGTGCCAGCAGGCGCAGCCAAGGGACGGGCATGGCAGCCAAAAACATTCAGTACTTC; CDR3: CASRRSQGTGMAAKNIQYF; D: .; J: TRBJ2-4; V: TRBV6-8; size: .
DNA: TGTGCCAGTAGGACAGGGGGCGCTTCCACAGATACGCAGTATTTT; CDR3: CASRTGGASTDTQYF; D: TRBD1; J: TRBJ2-3; V: TRBV19; size: .
DNA: TGTGCCTGGAGTCGGCGGCGGGGGGGAAATGAGCAGTTCTTC; CDR3: CAWSRRRGGNEQFF; D: TRBD2; J: TRBJ2-1; V: TRBV30; size: few
DNA: TGTGCCAGCAGAGCATCCTCTGGAAACACCATATATTTT; CDR3: CASRASSGNTIYF; D: .; J: TRBJ1-3; V: TRBV6-8; size: .
DNA: TGTGCCAGCAGCCTACGAACCGGAGCTAACTATGGCTACACCTTC; CDR3: CASSLRTGANYGYTF; D: .; J: TRBJ1-2; V: TRBV7-7; size: few
DNA: TGTGCCAGCTCACTCGGACGGGGGGGATCACCCCTCCACTTT; CDR3: CASSLGRGGSPLHF; D: .; J: TRBJ1-6; V: TRBV18; size: .
DNA: TGCGCCAGCGGGGACAGGTTAGGAAACACCATATATTTT; CDR3: CASGDRLGNTIYF; D: TRBD1; J: TRBJ1-3; V: TRBV4-1; size: few
DNA: TGTGCCAGCAGCCCCGGGGGCTACGAGCAGTACTTC; CDR3: CASSPGGYEQYF; D: .; J: TRBJ2-7; V: TRBV2; size: few
DNA: TGTGCCAGCAGTTTCCCCGCCAAGTCCTACGAGCAGTACTTC; CDR3: CASSFPAKSYEQYF; D: .; J: TRBJ2-7; V: TRBV28; size: .
DNA: TGTGCCAGCAGCCGAACGACCGGAGCCCACACTGAAGCTTTCTTT; CDR3: CASSRTTGAHTEAFF; D: .; J: TRBJ1-1; V: TRBV11-3; size: .
DNA: TGTGCCAGCAGCTCGGACAGTTCTAATGAAAAACTGTTTTTT; CDR3: CASSSDSSNEKLFF; D: .; J: TRBJ1-4; V: TRBV11-3; size: .
DNA: TGTGCCAGCTCACCACCGAGGACAGGGGGAGCAGATACGCAGTATTTT; CDR3: CASSPPRTGGADTQYF; D: TRBD1; J: TRBJ2-3; V: TRBV18; size: .
DNA: TGCGCCAGCAGCTTAAACAGGGTAAACACCGGGGAGCTGTTTTTT; CDR3: CASSLNRVNTGELFF; D: .; J: TRBJ2-2; V: TRBV5-1; size: once
DNA: TGTGCCAGTAGTATTCAAAGGGATCTATATGGCTACACCTTC; CDR3: CASSIQRDLYGYTF; D: .; J: TRBJ1-2; V: TRBV19; size: .
DNA: TGCGCCAGCAGCCAAGACGCTGCAGGGGGGTATGGCTACACCTTC; CDR3: CASSQDAAGGYGYTF; D: TRBD1; J: TRBJ1-2; V: TRBV5-1; size: .
DNA: TGTGCCAGCAGCTTAGGTCAGACGAACACCGGGGAGCTGTTTTTT; CDR3: CASSLGQTNTGELFF; D: .; J: TRBJ2-2; V: TRBV11-3; size: few
DNA: TGTGCCAGCAACCCGACTAGCGGGGGGGCCAAAAACATTCAGTACTTC; CDR3: CASNPTSGGAKNIQYF; D: TRBD2; J: TRBJ2-4; V: TRBV6-8; size: .
DNA: TGTGCCAGTAGTATAGATCAGGGCCCCGCATATAGCAATCAGCCCCAGCATTTT; CDR3: CASSIDQGPAYSNQPQHF; D: .; J: TRBJ1-5; V: TRBV19; size: .
DNA: TGTGCCAGCACCTCCAGTGGGCGGCCCAATGAGCAGTTCTTC; CDR3: CASTSSGRPNEQFF; D: .; J: TRBJ2-1; V: TRBV12-5; size: .
DNA: TGTGCCAGCAGCTTAACTAGCGGGGTTAGCACAGATACGCAGTATTTT; CDR3: CASSLTSGVSTDTQYF; D: .; J: TRBJ2-3; V: TRBV7-5; size: few
DNA: TGTGCCAGCTCACCGAAAAACAGGGGTGTCGTGCTAGAGACCCAGTACTTC; CDR3: CASSPKNRGVVLETQYF; D: TRBD1; J: TRBJ2-5; V: TRBV18; size: .
DNA: TGCGCCAGCAGCCACACTGGGGCTAGCGGGGGGGACTACGAGCAGTACTTC; CDR3: CASSHTGASGGDYEQYF; D: TRBD2; J: TRBJ2-7; V: TRBV4-1; size: few
DNA: TGCGCCAGCAGCTTGGAACCTAGCGGGAGGGGGTCCTACAATGAGCAGTTCTTC; CDR3: CASSLEPSGRGSYNEQFF; D: TRBD2; J: TRBJ2-1; V: TRBV5-1; size: .
DNA: TGTGCCACTGGGGGCTGGACTAGCGGGAGTAACGAGCAGTACTTC; CDR3: CATGGWTSGSNEQYF; D: TRBD2; J: TRBJ2-7; V: TRBV6-8; size: few
DNA: TGTGCCAGCAGTTTGGACGGGTACACTGAAGCTTTCTTT; CDR3: CASSLDGYTEAFF; D: .; J: TRBJ1-1; V: TRBV28; size: few
DNA: TGTGCCAGCGTTAAGGGGGGCACTGAAGCTTTCTTT; CDR3: CASVKGGTEAFF; D: .; J: TRBJ1-1; V: TRBV19; size: few
DNA: TGTGCCAGCAGCTTAGGGCCGCAGGGCTACGAGCAGTACTTC; CDR3: CASSLGPQGYEQYF; D: .; J: TRBJ2-7; V: TRBV7-6; size: few
DNA: TGTGCCAGCAGCCTTAACCAGGGGGGCACTGAAGCTTTCTTT; CDR3: CASSLNQGGTEAFF; D: TRBD1; J: TRBJ1-1; V: TRBV11-3; size: many
DNA: TGTGCCAGCAGCCCGTCCCCCCAAGAGACCCAGTACTTC; CDR3: CASSPSPQETQYF; D: .; J: TRBJ2-5; V: TRBV6-8; size: few
DNA: TGTGCCAGCAGCTTACAGGGGGCAAACACTGAAGCTTTCTTT; CDR3: CASSLQGANTEAFF; D: TRBD1; J: TRBJ1-1; V: TRBV11-3; size: many
DNA: TGTGCCAGCAGTTACTCGGAGGGGGGACATGGCTACACCTTC; CDR3: CASSYSEGGHGYTF; D: .; J: TRBJ1-2; V: TRBV6-8; size: few
DNA: TGCAGCGTTTTTTCTGGGGCCAACGTCCTGACTTTC; CDR3: CSVFSGANVLTF; D: .; J: TRBJ2-6; V: TRBV29-1; size: few
DNA: TGTGCCAGCTCACCAACAGGACCCAACACCGGGGAGCTGTTTTTT; CDR3: CASSPTGPNTGELFF; D: .; J: TRBJ2-2; V: TRBV18; size: .
DNA: TGTGCCAGCAGCCCGAGACTAGCGGGAGAAGAGACCCAGTACTTC; CDR3: CASSPRLAGEETQYF; D: TRBD2; J: TRBJ2-5; V: TRBV11-3; size: few
DNA: TGTGCCAGCAGTTACACATCCGCCGGGAACACCATATATTTT; CDR3: CASSYTSAGNTIYF; D: .; J: TRBJ1-3; V: TRBV6-8; size: few
DNA: TGTGCCAGCAGCACACAGTTTAGGGGAGGGAGCACAGATACGCAGTATTTT; CDR3: CASSTQFRGGSTDTQYF; D: TRBD2; J: TRBJ2-3; V: TRBV11-3; size: .
DNA: TGCGCCAGCAGCTCCGGACAGGGGATATATGGCTACACCTTC; CDR3: CASSSGQGIYGYTF; D: TRBD1; J: TRBJ1-2; V: TRBV5-1; size: .
DNA: TGTGCCAGCCATGCGGGGGCCTACAATGAGCAGTTCTTC; CDR3: CASHAGAYNEQFF; D: TRBD2; J: TRBJ2-1; V: TRBV7-1; size: .
DNA: TGTGCCAGCAGCTCCCGGGGGGGAGATACGCAGTATTTT; CDR3: CASSSRGGDTQYF; D: TRBD2; J: TRBJ2-3; V: TRBV9; size: few
DNA: TGTGCCACACACTTAAGCAATGAGCAGTTCTTC; CDR3: CATHLSNEQFF; D: .; J: TRBJ2-1; V: TRBV6-7; size: .
DNA: TGTGCCAGCAGCAAAGGGACTAGTAGGCGATCCAATGAGCAGTTCTTC; CDR3: CASSKGTSRRSNEQFF; D: TRBD2; J: TRBJ2-1; V: TRBV7-4; size: few
DNA: TGTGCCAGCAGTTACCTCTCTGGAAACACCATATATTTT; CDR3: CASSYLSGNTIYF; D: .; J: TRBJ1-3; V: TRBV6-8; size: .
DNA: TGTGCCAGTAGTATATCCCCCGGGTCCTCCACCTACAATGAGCAGTTCTTC; CDR3: CASSISPGSSTYNEQFF; D: .; J: TRBJ2-1; V: TRBV19; size: .
DNA: TGTGCCAGCAGCGTAGGTCTAGCGGGGGGCCCGGGGATGGAGACCCAGTACTTC; CDR3: CASSVGLAGGPGMETQYF; D: TRBD2; J: TRBJ2-5; V: TRBV9; size: .
DNA: TGTGCCAGCAGTCGACAGGTCTGGGGCAATCAGCCCCAGCATTTT; CDR3: CASSRQVWGNQPQHF; D: .; J: TRBJ1-5; V: TRBV6-8; size: .
DNA: TGTGCCAGCAGCCACGCAAGCAACACTGAAGCTTTCTTT; CDR3: CASSHASNTEAFF; D: .; J: TRBJ1-1; V: TRBV28; size: .
DNA: TGTGCCACCCTAGGGAGGGGGGCCGGTAATGAAAAACTGTTTTTT; CDR3: CATLGRGAGNEKLFF; D: .; J: TRBJ1-4; V: TRBV19; size: .